One TCR beta chain is described in this entry. Authors' analysis steps: Amplification from reference gene primers served as the basis for estimated nucleated cell counts. Clones were sequenced by immunoSEQ multiplex PCR, and TCRdb holds only the in-frame ones, with some missing. D and trimming come from the DNA, and the V and J calls and clone size come from that table. The table shows around 100,000 clones, with around 80% occurring only once. These data originate in a study of blood T cell repertoires in COVID-19. About the study: COVID-19 samples from acute and convalescent phases originated in the United States, Italy and Spain. The cDNA or gDNA used as material had been derived from T cells, B-cell-depleted T cells, or PBMCs.

The CDR3 loop spans 14 amino acids. V was clipped by 1 base and J by 2 bases, with 8 bases between them. Germline CDR1 reads LGHDT; CDR2 reads YNNKEL (reference sequence). Sequencing was performed on peripheral blood. This chain joins TRBV3-1 (or the pseudogene TRBV3-2) and TRBJ1-1; D is undetermined. The TCR was taken from a woman in her seventies with acute or convalescent COVID-19. In DNA form, the CDR3 reads TGTGCCAGCAGCCAAGGAGGGAAAAACACTGAAGCTTTCTTT. Protein product: CASSQGGKNTEAFF.